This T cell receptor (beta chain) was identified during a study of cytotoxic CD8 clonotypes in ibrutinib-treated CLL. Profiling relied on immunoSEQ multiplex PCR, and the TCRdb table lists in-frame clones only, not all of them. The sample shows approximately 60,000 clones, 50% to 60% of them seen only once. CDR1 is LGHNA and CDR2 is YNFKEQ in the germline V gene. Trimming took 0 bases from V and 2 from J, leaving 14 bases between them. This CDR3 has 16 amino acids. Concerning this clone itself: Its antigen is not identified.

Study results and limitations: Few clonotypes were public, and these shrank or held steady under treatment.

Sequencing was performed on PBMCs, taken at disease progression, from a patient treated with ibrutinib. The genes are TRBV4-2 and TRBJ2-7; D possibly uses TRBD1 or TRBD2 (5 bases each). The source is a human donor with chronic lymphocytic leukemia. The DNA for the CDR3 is TGTGCCAGCAGCCAAGATTGGGGGTCTCGGGCCTACGAGCAGTACTTC. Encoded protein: CASSQDWGSRAYEQYF.